The entry that follows covers one T cell receptor beta chain sequence. As yet, its antigen is unknown. Assay: immunoSEQ multiplex PCR; the TCRdb copy retains only in-frame clones and omits some. Of around 19,000 clones listed, roughly four fifths are singletons. The sample originates from a study of somatic mutations in cytotoxic T cells in rheumatoid arthritis. Regarding the study as a whole: It was in rheumatoid arthritis patients, but not in healthy controls, that CD8+ clonality increased with age.

V lost 2 bases and J lost 3, with 11 bases in between. The CDR3 is made up of 14 amino acids. The source of this sequence is an adult with rheumatoid arthritis. The specimen was CD8+ T cells sorted from blood. J is TRBJ1-1 and V is TRBV5-3; perhaps TRBD1 as D (6 bases). TRBV5-3 is an ORF; its function is uncertain. The CDR3 region has the DNA TGTGCCAGAAGCTTCTGGGGGGCTGACACTGAAGCTTTCTTT. Translating gives CARSFWGADTEAFF.